This paragraph covers one TCR beta chain sequence. These data come from a study of T cell changes during pregnancy in multiple sclerosis. The CDR3 extends over 15 amino acids. Unmatched junction bases numbered 9, after V lost 6 bases and J lost 7 bases. Germline loops: CDR1 SNHLY, CDR2 FYNNEI. The table came from immunoSEQ multiplex PCR; TCRdb's copy has only in-frame clones and leaves some out. The sample carries roughly 90,000 clones, 85% to 95% recorded once. The chain combines TRBV2 with TRBJ1-4, with 9 bases matching TRBD1. This clonotype was obtained from a female donor with multiple sclerosis, enrolled in a pregnancy study. The sample here was peripheral blood, taken before pregnancy. CDR3 in DNA: TGTGCCAGCAGGCACGAGACAGGGGGAGGTGAAAAACTGTTTTTT. Protein product: CASRHETGGGEKLFF.